A selection of T cell receptor beta chains follows, all from one sample in a study of shared clonotypes between healthy human individuals. Here immunoSEQ multiplex PCR was the method, and the copy in TCRdb shows in-frame clones only, minus some. The profile shows under 2.5 million clones, around 93% of them singletons. Material for sequencing was naive CD4+ T cells from PBMCs. These receptors originate from a man in his late teens or twenties in good health. Some clones in this sample may be carry-over from other donors' samples. Both conserved end residues are part of each CDR3. D genes are given only for firm matches. The size field is filled for only some rows; it gives once, few, many or a size class.

V: TRBV28; size: NA; J: TRBJ2-1; D: TRBD2; DNA: TGTGCCAGCAGTACGGCCGGGACTAAGAGGAATGAGCAGTTCTTC; CDR3: CASSTAGTKRNEQFF
V: TRBV5-1; size: NA; J: TRBJ1-4; D: NA; DNA: TGCGCCAGCAGCTTGGGGGTTATTAAGGAAAAACTGTTTTTT; CDR3: CASSLGVIKEKLFF
V: TRBV27; size: NA; J: TRBJ2-1; D: NA; DNA: TGTGCCAGCGGCCCGACTAGGATCGGGCAGTTCTTC; CDR3: CASGPTRIGQFF
V: TRBV9; size: NA; J: TRBJ2-1; D: NA; DNA: TGTGCCAGCAGCCCCCAAAGTCAGAACAATGAGCAGTTCTTC; CDR3: CASSPQSQNNEQFF
V: TRBV19; size: NA; J: TRBJ1-2; D: NA; DNA: TGTGCCAGTAGTCCCGGGGGGGAGGACTATGGCTACACCTTC; CDR3: CASSPGGEDYGYTF
V: TRBV28; size: NA; J: TRBJ1-2; D: NA; DNA: TGTGCCAGCAGCCCCCCGGAATCTGGCTACACCTTC; CDR3: CASSPPESGYTF
V: TRBV19; size: NA; J: TRBJ1-4; D: NA; DNA: TGTGCCAGTAAATTCAGGGCGACTAATGAAAAACTGTTTTTT; CDR3: CASKFRATNEKLFF
V: TRBV27; size: once; J: TRBJ2-5; D: TRBD2; DNA: TGTGCCAGCAGTTTGAGGGGTCTGCGGGAGGGCCTCTACCAAGAGACCCAGTACTTC; CDR3: CASSLRGLREGLYQETQYF
V: TRBV27; size: NA; J: TRBJ2-2; D: TRBD1; DNA: TGTGCCAGCACCAAGGGGGACAGGGGAGACACCGGGGAGCTGTTTTTT; CDR3: CASTKGDRGDTGELFF
V: TRBV6-5; size: NA; J: TRBJ2-5; D: NA; DNA: TGTGCCAGCAGGAGGACGGACCAAGAGACCCAGTACTTC; CDR3: CASRRTDQETQYF
V: TRBV18; size: NA; J: TRBJ1-1; D: NA; DNA: TGTGCCAGCTCACCAGCTGGGGGACCCTTGAACACTGAAGCTTTCTTT; CDR3: CASSPAGGPLNTEAFF
V: TRBV11-2; size: NA; J: TRBJ1-1; D: TRBD1; DNA: TGTGCCAGCAGCACAACAGGGGGGTGGAACACTGAAGCTTTCTTT; CDR3: CASSTTGGWNTEAFF
V: TRBV5-6; size: NA; J: TRBJ1-6; D: NA; DNA: TGTGCCAGCAGCTTGCCCTCGCCGAATTCACCCCTCCACTTT; CDR3: CASSLPSPNSPLHF
V: TRBV28; size: NA; J: TRBJ1-3; D: NA; DNA: TGTGCCAGCAGTCTGACCAGGGGAAACACCATATATTTT; CDR3: CASSLTRGNTIYF
V: TRBV28; size: NA; J: TRBJ1-1; D: TRBD1; DNA: TGTGCCAGCAGTGTGCGACAGGGACTGGGGCGAAATGAAGCTTTCTTT; CDR3: CASSVRQGLGRNEAFF
V: TRBV7-2; size: NA; J: TRBJ1-2; D: TRBD1; DNA: TGTGCCAGCGGACAGGGGGAATATGGCTACACCTTC; CDR3: CASGQGEYGYTF
V: TRBV6-1; size: NA; J: TRBJ1-2; D: TRBD1; DNA: TGTGCCAGCAGGACCTCACAGGGGCCCTATGGCTACACCTTC; CDR3: CASRTSQGPYGYTF
V: TRBV28; size: NA; J: TRBJ2-7; D: NA; DNA: TGTGCCAGCAGTTTAGTTCCCGGAACCCACGAGCAGTACTTC; CDR3: CASSLVPGTHEQYF
V: TRBV6-4; size: NA; J: TRBJ1-1; D: NA; DNA: TGTGTCTTGGAGGGGCCGGGATTCACTGAAGCTTTCTTT; CDR3: CVLEGPGFTEAFF
V: TRBV10-3; size: NA; J: TRBJ1-1; D: NA; DNA: TGTGCCATCAAAGGAGTGGCACTGGGGGACACTGAAGCTTTCTTT; CDR3: CAIKGVALGDTEAFF
V: TRBV28; size: once; J: TRBJ2-3; D: NA; DNA: TGTGCCAGCACCCTGGGGGGTGGGCCCACAGATACGCAGTATTTT; CDR3: CASTLGGGPTDTQYF
V: TRBV6-6; size: NA; J: TRBJ2-1; D: NA; DNA: TGTGCCAGCAGTTACTCGGGGCCACTGGGGAGGATCTTC; CDR3: CASSYSGPLGRIF
V: TRBV28; size: NA; J: TRBJ1-1; D: NA; DNA: TGTGCCAGCGGAGACCTTGACCGCCACACTGAAGCTTTCTTT; CDR3: CASGDLDRHTEAFF
V: TRBV2; size: NA; J: TRBJ2-3; D: NA; DNA: TGTGCCAGCAGCGGGGACTGGGGGACCCCAGATACGCAGTATTTT; CDR3: CASSGDWGTPDTQYF
V: TRBV19; size: once; J: TRBJ2-1; D: TRBD1; DNA: TGTGCCAGTAGTAGGGACAGGGGGCTTTGGGAGCAGTTCTTC; CDR3: CASSRDRGLWEQFF
V: TRBV7-2; size: NA; J: TRBJ2-1; D: TRBD2; DNA: TGTGCCAGCAGCTCTCAAGCGGGAAGCTTTAGGTATGAGCAGTTCTTC; CDR3: CASSSQAGSFRYEQFF
V: TRBV7-9; size: NA; J: TRBJ2-3; D: NA; DNA: TGTGCCAGCAGCTTCGGGGGCCCAGATACGCAGTATTTT; CDR3: CASSFGGPDTQYF
V: TRBV19; size: NA; J: TRBJ1-2; D: NA; DNA: TGTGCCAGTCGGATCTTGGAGGGTCGTGGCTACACCTTC; CDR3: CASRILEGRGYTF
V: TRBV5-1; size: NA; J: TRBJ1-1; D: TRBD1; DNA: TGCGCCAGCAGCTTGACAGGGGCGTACACTGAAGCTTTCTTT; CDR3: CASSLTGAYTEAFF
V: TRBV5-8; size: NA; J: TRBJ2-5; D: NA; DNA: TGTGCCAGCAGCTTGGCCGGGCAGGCTCAAGAGACCCAGTACTTC; CDR3: CASSLAGQAQETQYF
V: TRBV27; size: NA; J: TRBJ2-3; D: NA; DNA: TGTGCCAGCAGTTTAAGGTCCCCGGACGCAGATACGCAGTATTTT; CDR3: CASSLRSPDADTQYF
V: TRBV5-1; size: NA; J: TRBJ2-7; D: NA; DNA: TGCGCCAGCAGCCCCGAGGCAGGGCCGGTGGTAGAGCAGTACTTC; CDR3: CASSPEAGPVVEQYF
V: TRBV5-4; size: NA; J: TRBJ2-1; D: TRBD2; DNA: TGTGCCAGCAGCTTGAGAGCGGGAGGGATCTACAATGAGCAGTTCTTC; CDR3: CASSLRAGGIYNEQFF
V: TRBV9; size: once; J: TRBJ2-7; D: TRBD1; DNA: TGTGCCAGCAGCGCCCGACAGGGGCCAACCTACGAGCAGTACTTC; CDR3: CASSARQGPTYEQYF
V: TRBV19; size: NA; J: TRBJ2-7; D: TRBD2; DNA: TGTGCCAGTAGTATTGGAAAAGCGGGAGGGAGAGACTACGAGCAGTACTTC; CDR3: CASSIGKAGGRDYEQYF
V: TRBV29-1; size: NA; J: TRBJ2-5; D: NA; DNA: TGCAGTTGTCAGGGGGGCGCCTTACAAGAGACCCAGTACTTC; CDR3: CSCQGGALQETQYF
V: TRBV30; size: once; J: TRBJ2-7; D: TRBD2; DNA: TGTGCCTGGAACCCTAGCGGGTTGTCCTACGAGCAGTACTTC; CDR3: CAWNPSGLSYEQYF
V: TRBV5-1; size: NA; J: TRBJ2-4; D: TRBD1; DNA: TGCGCCAGCAGCAACCGGGACAGCACAAACATTCAGTACTTC; CDR3: CASSNRDSTNIQYF
V: TRBV28; size: NA; J: TRBJ2-1; D: TRBD2; DNA: TGTGCCAGCAGTTTATACCCGGGCGGGCCGGCTAGCGGGAGTCTCAATGAGCAGTTCTTC; CDR3: CASSLYPGGPASGSLNEQFF
V: TRBV5-6; size: NA; J: TRBJ2-2; D: TRBD1; DNA: TGTGCCAGCCGCCTGAAGGGGACAGGGACCGGGGAGCTGTTTTTT; CDR3: CASRLKGTGTGELFF